These 10 T cell receptor beta chains came from one sample sequenced in a study of tumor-infiltrating lymphocytes in primary liver carcinoma. Unsorted whole blood yielded the blood RNA, and germline DNA was also extracted. Starting material of roughly 550 ng total RNA yielded TCR beta cDNA via a constant-region primer. Sequencing libraries for TCR beta derived from three nested multiplex PCR rounds that used slightly modified ARM-PCR. Two initial PCR rounds of about 11 cycles each paired TRBV1-TRBV30 forward primers with a C-beta reverse primer. In TCRdb, the multiplex PCR reads were re-called with MiXCR into one record per CDR3 protein. The profile shows about 330,000 distinct CDR3 sequences, 65% of them singletons. Material: peripheral blood. These receptors were obtained from a man between 40 and 49 years old with primary liver carcinoma and hepatitis B virus infection.

Many counts were recorded for this clonotype. The rearrangement links TRBV28 to TRBJ2-7; D is undetermined. Between the trimmed V and J ends, which lost 5 bases and 4 bases, there was a span of 3 bases. The CDR3 contains 10 residues. CDR1 is MDHEN, CDR2 SYDVKM, per germline. Here the CDR3 reads CASSGYEQYF. CDR3 DNA: TGTGCCAGCAGTGGGTACGAGCAGTACTTC.

The V call is TRBV12-3 or TRBV12-4, the J call TRBJ2-2; 8 nucleotides line up with TRBD1. The CDR3 spans 14 residues. The V gene end was trimmed by 10 bases and the J gene end by 3 bases; junction bases not matched to a gene: 7. CDR3 nucleotides: TGTGCCAACAATGGGACAGGTTACACCGGGGAGCTGTTTTTT. Encoded protein: CANNGTGYTGELFF.

The genes are TRBV12-3 or TRBV12-4 and TRBJ2-1, with a tentative D call TRBD1 (6 bases). The CDR3 has 14 amino acids. Trimming pared 5 bases from V and 0 bases from J, leaving 8 bases between. The CDR3 loop is CASSVDSSYNEQFF. CDR3 DNA sequence: TGTGCCAGCAGTGTGGACAGCTCCTACAATGAGCAGTTCTTC.

This clonotype was observed once. This could be a read error, since a much larger clone is one nucleotide away. The chain joins TRBV6-2 or TRBV6-3 to TRBJ2-7; TRBD2 agrees at 9 bases. V lost 5 bases and J lost 1; bases outside the gene matches: 12. Germline loops: CDR1 MNHEY, CDR2 SVGEGT. The CDR3 is made up of 17 amino acids. This CDR3 reads CASSLFRTSAGSYEQYF. The CDR3 DNA follows: TGTGCCAGCAGTCTATTTCGGACTAGCGCGGGATCCTACGAGCAGTACTTC.

The CDR3 region has the DNA TGTGCCAGCAGTAGACTAGCGGGAGAGGGAGAGCAGTACTTC. This gives the protein CASSRLAGEGEQYF. The chain uses TRBV5-6 and TRBJ2-7; the match to TRBD2 covers 12 bases. The germline V gene has CDR1 SGHDT and CDR2 YYEEEE. V was pared by 5 bases and J by 7 bases, with 7 bases of the junction left unmatched. This CDR3 spans 14 amino acids.

The genes are TRBV11-2 and TRBJ2-2; the D gene is possibly TRBD2 (6 bases). This CDR3 spans 14 amino acids. Trimming removed 8 bases from V and 7 bases from J, with 17 bases in between. The V gene's germline CDR1 is SGHAT and CDR2 FQNNGV. The CDR3 spells CASGLRGFGGELFF. The CDR3 bases are TGTGCCAGCGGCCTACGGGGGTTCGGCGGGGAGCTGTTTTTT.

About this clonotype: A read error is possible here, since a much larger clone lies one base away. The J gene is TRBJ2-3, the V gene TRBV5-6; TRBD2 might be the D (6 bases). Germline assignment: CDR1 SGHDT and CDR2 YYEEEE. V shed 4 bases and J shed 1 base, with 25 bases lying between them. This CDR3 comprises 19 residues. The DNA for the CDR3 is TGTGCCAGCAGCATGGGCTCGGCTAGCCGGAGGGTTGGCACAGATACGCAGTATTTT. It yields the protein CASSMGSASRRVGTDTQYF.

The chain joins TRBV4-1 to TRBJ1-6; D uncertain. The V end was cut by 0 bases, the J end by 3 bases, with 12 bases between. The germline gives CDR1 MGHRA, CDR2 YSYEKL. The CDR3 has 17 residues. Here the CDR3 DNA reads TGCGCCAGCAGCCAAGAGCAGGCTAGCTTCTATAATTCACCCCTCCACTTT. Its translation is CASSQEQASFYNSPLHF.

In this sample, this clonotype turned up a few times. J is TRBJ2-5 and V is TRBV6-1, with D possibly being TRBD1 (6 bases). CDR3 size: 15 residues. The germline gives CDR1 MNHNS, CDR2 SASEGT. Trimming left V 5 bases short and J 5 bases short, with 18 bases between. CDR3 coding DNA: TGTGCCAGCAGTTTTGGACAGATGAGTTATGAGACCCAGTACTTC. Translated, it gives CASSFGQMSYETQYF.

This chain connects TRBV11-2 to TRBJ2-3; no clear D gene. The CDR3 covers 15 residues. V shed 4 bases and J shed 3 bases, with 14 bases lying between them. CDR1 is SGHAT, CDR2 FQNNGV, per germline. The CDR3 DNA reads TGTGCCAGCAGCTCGGGCGAGAGTGGGACAGATACGCAGTATTTT. Protein: CASSSGESGTDTQYF.